Listed below are T cell receptor beta chains from one sample, sequenced in a study of OX40 agonist ivuxolimab in advanced cancers. TCRdb keeps only in-frame clones here, not all; method: immunoSEQ multiplex PCR. The table records about 66,000 clones, roughly four fifths of them present only once. Sequenced material: CD4+ or CD8+ T cells sorted from blood, taken in a trial of the OX40 agonist ivuxolimab. The source of these receptors is an adult with an advanced solid tumor such as melanoma, head and neck, liver or kidney cancer. The CDR3 runs from the conserved cysteine through the conserved F or W. A D gene is named only where the DNA matches it firmly. The listing skips clone size in some rows; elsewhere it reads once, few, many or a size class.

clone_size: few; j_call: TRBJ2-5; cdr3_length: 15; d_call: TRBD1; v_call: TRBV23-1; cdr3_aa: CASSKGTVRSETQYF; cdr3_nt: TGCGCCAGCAGCAAAGGGACAGTTCGTTCGGAGACCCAGTACTTC
clone_size: -; j_call: TRBJ2-3; cdr3_length: 16; d_call: TRBD2; v_call: TRBV15; cdr3_aa: CATSRKLAVSTDTQYF; cdr3_nt: TGTGCCACCAGCAGAAAACTAGCGGTTAGCACAGATACGCAGTATTTT
clone_size: -; j_call: TRBJ2-5; cdr3_length: 13; d_call: -; v_call: TRBV4-2; cdr3_aa: CASSQREDETQYF; cdr3_nt: TGTGCCAGCAGCCAAAGGGAAGACGAGACCCAGTACTTC
clone_size: -; j_call: TRBJ2-7; cdr3_length: 14; d_call: TRBD1; v_call: TRBV10-3; cdr3_aa: CAIRTGQGSYEQYF; cdr3_nt: TGTGCCATCAGGACGGGACAGGGCTCCTACGAGCAGTACTTC
clone_size: -; j_call: TRBJ2-5; cdr3_length: 16; d_call: -; v_call: TRBV6-5; cdr3_aa: CASSYSSSAIPETQYF; cdr3_nt: TGTGCCAGCAGTTACTCGAGTTCAGCGATTCCCGAGACCCAGTACTTC
clone_size: -; j_call: TRBJ2-1; cdr3_length: 17; d_call: -; v_call: TRBV6-1; cdr3_aa: CASSEYSRAGFYNEQFF; cdr3_nt: TGTGCCAGCAGTGAATATAGTCGCGCGGGGTTCTACAATGAGCAGTTCTTC
clone_size: -; j_call: TRBJ2-3; cdr3_length: 13; d_call: -; v_call: TRBV9; cdr3_aa: CASSATSTDTQYF; cdr3_nt: TGTGCCAGCAGCGCGACGAGCACAGATACGCAGTATTTT
clone_size: -; j_call: TRBJ1-5; cdr3_length: 16; d_call: -; v_call: TRBV18; cdr3_aa: CASSPTPQGVNQPQHF; cdr3_nt: TGTGCCAGCTCACCAACTCCACAGGGAGTAAATCAGCCCCAGCATTTT
clone_size: -; j_call: TRBJ2-7; cdr3_length: 13; d_call: -; v_call: TRBV18; cdr3_aa: CASSPGRNYEQYF; cdr3_nt: TGTGCCAGCTCACCGGGGCGAAACTACGAGCAGTACTTC
clone_size: -; j_call: TRBJ2-5; cdr3_length: 15; d_call: TRBD1; v_call: TRBV30; cdr3_aa: CAWVPPGQPQETQYF; cdr3_nt: TGTGCCTGGGTCCCCCCGGGACAGCCGCAAGAGACCCAGTACTTC
clone_size: -; j_call: TRBJ1-1; cdr3_length: 13; d_call: -; v_call: TRBV7-9; cdr3_aa: CASSLVWGTEAFF; cdr3_nt: TGTGCCAGCAGCTTGGTCTGGGGCACTGAAGCTTTCTTT
clone_size: -; j_call: TRBJ2-5; cdr3_length: 13; d_call: -; v_call: TRBV6-5; cdr3_aa: CASSRGDEETQYF; cdr3_nt: TGTGCCAGCAGCCGAGGAGACGAAGAGACCCAGTACTTC
clone_size: -; j_call: TRBJ2-7; cdr3_length: 13; d_call: -; v_call: TRBV5-7; cdr3_aa: CASSFMSAYEQYF; cdr3_nt: TGTGCCAGCAGCTTTATGTCCGCCTACGAGCAGTACTTC
clone_size: -; j_call: TRBJ2-1; cdr3_length: 12; d_call: -; v_call: TRBV5-8; cdr3_aa: CASSLNGYEQFF; cdr3_nt: TGTGCCAGCAGCTTAAATGGGTATGAGCAGTTCTTC
clone_size: -; j_call: TRBJ1-3; cdr3_length: 17; d_call: -; v_call: TRBV7-8; cdr3_aa: CASSSFGRGVPGNTIYF; cdr3_nt: TGTGCCAGCAGCTCCTTTGGGAGGGGGGTACCTGGAAACACCATATATTTT
clone_size: -; j_call: TRBJ2-6; cdr3_length: 14; d_call: -; v_call: TRBV30; cdr3_aa: CAWRRGSGANVLTF; cdr3_nt: TGTGCCTGGCGTCGGGGATCTGGGGCCAACGTCCTGACTTTC
clone_size: -; j_call: TRBJ1-2; cdr3_length: 13; d_call: -; v_call: TRBV5-3; cdr3_aa: CARSSREGYGYTF; cdr3_nt: TGTGCCAGAAGCTCCCGGGAGGGCTATGGCTACACCTTC
clone_size: -; j_call: TRBJ2-3; cdr3_length: 13; d_call: -; v_call: TRBV28; cdr3_aa: CASSNNAPDTQYF; cdr3_nt: TGTGCCAGCAGCAATAACGCCCCAGATACGCAGTATTTT
clone_size: once; j_call: TRBJ1-2; cdr3_length: 15; d_call: TRBD1; v_call: TRBV7-9; cdr3_aa: CASSSDSYTGGGYTF; cdr3_nt: TGTGCCAGCAGCTCCGACAGTTACACAGGGGGTGGCTACACCTTC
clone_size: -; j_call: TRBJ1-2; cdr3_length: 14; d_call: -; v_call: TRBV27; cdr3_aa: CASSLSKGFYGYTF; cdr3_nt: TGTGCCAGCAGTTTATCCAAGGGATTCTATGGCTACACCTTC
clone_size: -; j_call: TRBJ2-3; cdr3_length: 15; d_call: TRBD1; v_call: TRBV5-8; cdr3_aa: CASTLGQSSTDTQYF; cdr3_nt: TGTGCCAGCACGTTGGGACAGTCGAGCACAGATACGCAGTATTTT
clone_size: -; j_call: TRBJ1-1; cdr3_length: 15; d_call: -; v_call: TRBV10-3; cdr3_aa: CAISESGPSNTEAFF; cdr3_nt: TGTGCCATCAGCGAATCGGGGCCTTCGAACACTGAAGCTTTCTTT
clone_size: -; j_call: TRBJ1-1; cdr3_length: 12; d_call: -; v_call: TRBV6-6; cdr3_aa: CASSLAQEGAFF; cdr3_nt: TGTGCCAGCAGCCTGGCACAGGAGGGAGCTTTCTTT
clone_size: once; j_call: TRBJ1-1; cdr3_length: 13; d_call: -; v_call: TRBV29-1; cdr3_aa: CSAKSQDSTEAFF; cdr3_nt: TGCAGCGCCAAGAGCCAGGACAGTACTGAAGCTTTCTTT
clone_size: few; j_call: TRBJ1-5; cdr3_length: 13; d_call: -; v_call: TRBV2; cdr3_aa: CASSGEGSSPQHF; cdr3_nt: TGTGCCAGCAGTGGGGAGGGGTCGAGCCCCCAGCATTTT
clone_size: -; j_call: TRBJ2-1; cdr3_length: 15; d_call: -; v_call: TRBV11-2; cdr3_aa: CASSAALSSYNEQFF; cdr3_nt: TGTGCCAGCAGCGCGGCCCTGAGCTCCTACAATGAGCAGTTCTTC
clone_size: -; j_call: TRBJ1-6; cdr3_length: 15; d_call: TRBD1; v_call: TRBV7-9; cdr3_aa: CASSPGTGYNSPLHF; cdr3_nt: TGTGCCAGCAGCCCCGGGACAGGGTATAATTCACCCCTCCACTTT
clone_size: -; j_call: TRBJ2-1; cdr3_length: 12; d_call: -; v_call: TRBV6-1; cdr3_aa: CASSGRQRRRFF; cdr3_nt: TGTGCCAGCAGTGGGAGACAGCGACGGCGGTTCTTC
clone_size: -; j_call: TRBJ1-6; cdr3_length: 19; d_call: TRBD1; v_call: TRBV7-2; cdr3_aa: CASSPVSSPDRSYNSPLHF; cdr3_nt: TGTGCCAGCAGCCCAGTGTCGAGCCCGGACAGGTCCTATAATTCACCCCTCCACTTT
clone_size: -; j_call: TRBJ1-2; cdr3_length: 14; d_call: TRBD1; v_call: TRBV5-8; cdr3_aa: CASSLRDRDSGYTF; cdr3_nt: TGTGCCAGCAGCTTAAGGGACAGGGATTCTGGCTACACCTTC
clone_size: few; j_call: TRBJ1-2; cdr3_length: 13; d_call: -; v_call: TRBV2; cdr3_aa: CASSPGEVYGYTF; cdr3_nt: TGTGCCAGCAGTCCAGGGGAGGTTTATGGCTACACCTTC
clone_size: -; j_call: TRBJ2-1; cdr3_length: 15; d_call: TRBD2; v_call: TRBV15; cdr3_aa: CATSRAGTSSLEQFF; cdr3_nt: TGTGCCACCAGCAGAGCAGGGACTAGCTCTCTTGAGCAGTTCTTC
clone_size: -; j_call: TRBJ2-1; cdr3_length: 13; d_call: -; v_call: TRBV19; cdr3_aa: CASSPDTYNEQFF; cdr3_nt: TGTGCCAGTAGTCCAGACACGTACAATGAGCAGTTCTTC
clone_size: -; j_call: TRBJ2-1; cdr3_length: 15; d_call: -; v_call: TRBV5-1; cdr3_aa: CASSLVAVAGNEQFF; cdr3_nt: TGCGCCAGCAGCTTGGTCGCCGTAGCAGGCAATGAGCAGTTCTTC
clone_size: -; j_call: TRBJ2-5; cdr3_length: 14; d_call: TRBD2; v_call: TRBV7-8; cdr3_aa: CASSGGVLQETQYF; cdr3_nt: TGTGCCAGTAGTGGGGGGGTACTCCAAGAGACCCAGTACTTC
clone_size: -; j_call: TRBJ2-1; cdr3_length: 14; d_call: -; v_call: TRBV7-3; cdr3_aa: CASSLSSSYNEQFF; cdr3_nt: TGTGCCAGCAGCTTAAGTTCTAGTTACAATGAGCAGTTCTTC
clone_size: -; j_call: TRBJ1-2; cdr3_length: 13; d_call: -; v_call: TRBV7-2; cdr3_aa: CASSLGDGMGYTF; cdr3_nt: TGTGCCAGCAGCTTAGGAGACGGGATGGGCTACACCTTC
clone_size: -; j_call: TRBJ1-4; cdr3_length: 14; d_call: -; v_call: TRBV19; cdr3_aa: CASSTRQSNEKLFF; cdr3_nt: TGTGCCAGTAGTACAAGACAGAGTAATGAAAAACTGTTTTTT
clone_size: -; j_call: TRBJ2-2; cdr3_length: 15; d_call: -; v_call: TRBV7-9; cdr3_aa: CASSPLVGIGGELFF; cdr3_nt: TGTGCCAGCAGCCCCTTAGTAGGGATCGGCGGGGAGCTGTTTTTT
clone_size: -; j_call: TRBJ2-3; cdr3_length: 16; d_call: -; v_call: TRBV7-9; cdr3_aa: CASSLEFRGLGDTQYF; cdr3_nt: TGTGCCAGCAGCTTAGAGTTCCGGGGGCTGGGAGATACGCAGTATTTT
clone_size: -; j_call: TRBJ1-5; cdr3_length: 16; d_call: -; v_call: TRBV7-8; cdr3_aa: CASSLVAGAGNQPQHF; cdr3_nt: TGTGCCAGCAGCTTAGTTGCGGGGGCGGGCAATCAGCCCCAGCATTTT
clone_size: -; j_call: TRBJ2-7; cdr3_length: 15; d_call: -; v_call: TRBV5-1; cdr3_aa: CASSLGSGLLYEQYF; cdr3_nt: TGCGCCAGCAGCTTGGGAAGCGGATTGCTCTACGAGCAGTACTTC
clone_size: -; j_call: TRBJ1-6; cdr3_length: 14; d_call: -; v_call: TRBV5-8; cdr3_aa: CASSLRGENSPLHF; cdr3_nt: TGTGCCAGCAGCCTACGAGGGGAAAATTCACCCCTCCACTTT
clone_size: -; j_call: TRBJ2-1; cdr3_length: 15; d_call: -; v_call: TRBV9; cdr3_aa: CASSVSLGPYNEQFF; cdr3_nt: TGTGCCAGCAGCGTTTCACTAGGGCCCTACAATGAGCAGTTCTTC
clone_size: -; j_call: TRBJ2-3; cdr3_length: 13; d_call: -; v_call: TRBV6-5; cdr3_aa: CASSFQLTDTQYF; cdr3_nt: TGTGCCAGCAGTTTCCAACTCACAGATACGCAGTATTTT
clone_size: -; j_call: TRBJ2-7; cdr3_length: 11; d_call: -; v_call: TRBV2; cdr3_aa: CASKREYEQYF; cdr3_nt: TGTGCCAGCAAACGGGAGTACGAGCAGTACTTC
clone_size: -; j_call: TRBJ2-2; cdr3_length: 15; d_call: -; v_call: TRBV10-3; cdr3_aa: CAISDSKDGAGELFF; cdr3_nt: TGTGCCATCAGTGACAGCAAGGATGGGGCCGGGGAGCTGTTTTTT
clone_size: -; j_call: TRBJ1-2; cdr3_length: 14; d_call: -; v_call: TRBV11-2; cdr3_aa: CASSLGNGWDGYTF; cdr3_nt: TGTGCCAGCAGCTTAGGGAACGGTTGGGATGGCTACACCTTC
clone_size: -; j_call: TRBJ2-1; cdr3_length: 16; d_call: TRBD2; v_call: TRBV5-1; cdr3_aa: CASSAGTSGGINEQFF; cdr3_nt: TGCGCCAGCAGCGCCGGGACTAGCGGGGGCATCAATGAGCAGTTCTTC
clone_size: -; j_call: TRBJ1-2; cdr3_length: 14; d_call: -; v_call: TRBV5-1; cdr3_aa: CASSPWGANYGYTF; cdr3_nt: TGCGCCAGCAGCCCCTGGGGCGCGAACTATGGCTACACCTTC
clone_size: -; j_call: TRBJ2-7; cdr3_length: 14; d_call: TRBD1; v_call: TRBV28; cdr3_aa: CASTSGQGTYEQYF; cdr3_nt: TGTGCCAGCACGTCGGGACAGGGAACCTACGAGCAGTACTTC
clone_size: -; j_call: TRBJ1-1; cdr3_length: 13; d_call: -; v_call: TRBV10-3; cdr3_aa: CAISGEAETEAFF; cdr3_nt: TGTGCCATCAGTGGTGAGGCAGAGACAGAAGCTTTCTTT
clone_size: -; j_call: TRBJ2-2; cdr3_length: 16; d_call: TRBD2; v_call: TRBV7-9; cdr3_aa: CASSPGGGGGTGELFF; cdr3_nt: TGTGCCAGCAGCCCCGGCGGTGGGGGGGGCACCGGGGAGCTGTTTTTT
clone_size: once; j_call: TRBJ2-5; cdr3_length: 15; d_call: TRBD2; v_call: TRBV7-8; cdr3_aa: CASSLGSGGAETQYF; cdr3_nt: TGTGCCAGCAGCTTGGGCAGCGGGGGGGCGGAGACCCAGTACTTC
clone_size: few; j_call: TRBJ1-5; cdr3_length: 14; d_call: TRBD1; v_call: TRBV10-3; cdr3_aa: CAIRATGDNQPQHF; cdr3_nt: TGTGCCATCAGGGCGACAGGGGATAATCAGCCCCAGCATTTT